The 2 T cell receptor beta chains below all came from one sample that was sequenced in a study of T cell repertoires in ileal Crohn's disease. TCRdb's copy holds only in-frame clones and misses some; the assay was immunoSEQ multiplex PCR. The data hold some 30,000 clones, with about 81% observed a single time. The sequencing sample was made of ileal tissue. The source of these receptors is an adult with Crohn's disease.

This CDR3 is CASSPTDSFRGYTF. The CDR3 DNA is TGTGCCAGCTCTCCGACGGACAGCTTCAGGGGCTACACCTTC. The chain combines TRBV18 with TRBJ1-2; possible D gene TRBD1, 6 bases. Germline V gene sequence: CDR1 KGHSH, CDR2 LQKENI. The length of the CDR3 is 14 residues. V shed 6 bases and J shed 8 bases, with 19 bases lying between them. Full variable domain (remainder filled in from reference TRBV18 and TRBJ1-2): NAGVMQNPRHLVRRRGQEARLRCSPMKGHSHVYWYRQLPEEGLKFMVYLQKENIIDESGMPKERFSAEFPKEGPSILRIQQVVRGDSAAYFCASSPTDSFRGYTFGSGTRLTVV.

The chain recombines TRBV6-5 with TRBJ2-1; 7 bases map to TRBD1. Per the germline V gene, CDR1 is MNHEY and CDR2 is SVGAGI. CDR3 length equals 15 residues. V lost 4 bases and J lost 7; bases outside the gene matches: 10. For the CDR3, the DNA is TGTGCCAGCAGTTGGGGCGACAGGGTAAGGAATGAGCAGTTCTTC. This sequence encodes CASSWGDRVRNEQFF.